Following are 28 T cell receptor beta chains from one sample sequenced in a study of blood T cell repertoires in COVID-19. The assay was immunoSEQ multiplex PCR, and TCRdb's table has in-frame clones only and misses some. This table holds 200,000 or so clones, 65% to 85% found once. The sample consisted of PBMCs or T cells enriched from blood (not recorded which). These receptors were collected from a man aged 40-49 years who had recovered from COVID-19.

This rearrangement joins TRBV4-3 to TRBJ1-1; 8 bases align to TRBD1. The V gene end was trimmed by 2 bases and the J gene end by 3 bases; junction bases not matched to a gene: 5. The CDR3 is 15 residues long. Germline CDR1 and CDR2: LGHNA and YSLEER. The CDR3 loop reads CASSQLLTGDTEAFF. The CDR3 nucleotides are TGCGCCAGCAGCCAACTTCTGACAGGGGACACTGAAGCTTTCTTT.

The rearrangement joins TRBV5-1 to TRBJ1-1; no firm D call. The CDR3 length is 14 residues. V shed 0 bases and J shed 2 bases, with 8 bases lying between them. Germline V gene sequence: CDR1 SGHRS, CDR2 YFSETQ. The DNA of the CDR3 is TGCGCCAGCAGCTTGGACTGGGCTAACACTGAAGCTTTCTTT. This translates into CASSLDWANTEAFF.

The chain employs TRBV7-9 and TRBJ2-2; TRBD1 matches 9 bases. CDR3 length: 13 amino acids. Germline CDR1 SEHNR, CDR2 FQNEAQ (reference sequence). Unmatched junction bases numbered 4, after V lost 3 bases and J lost 11 bases. CDR3 in amino acids: CASSFPGQGELFF. The CDR3 DNA follows: TGTGCCAGCAGCTTCCCGGGACAGGGAGAGCTGTTTTTT. The full variable domain, in which reference TRBV7-9 and TRBJ2-2 provide the parts outside the CDR3, is DTGVSQNPRHKITKRGQNVTFRCDPISEHNRLYWYRQTLGQGPEFLTYFQNEAQLEKSRLLSDRFSAERPKGSFSTLEIQRTEQGDSAMYLCASSFPGQGELFFGEGSRLTVL.

This chain uses TRBV19 with TRBJ1-2; 8 positions agree with TRBD1. The CDR3 extends over 14 amino acids. Germline V CDR1 and CDR2: LNHDA, SQIVND (reference sequence). V was clipped by 4 bases and J by 2 bases; unmatched bases: 3. DNA of the CDR3: TGTGCCAGTAGTACCAGGACAGGGAACTATGGCTACACCTTC. Protein sequence: CASSTRTGNYGYTF.

DNA for the CDR3: TGTGCCAGCTCACGTGGGGCTGGCACCGGGGAGCTGTTTTTT. Translated, it gives CASSRGAGTGELFF. The chain uses TRBV18 and TRBJ2-2; D might be TRBD1 (5 bases). Trimming shortened V by 4 bases and J by 4 bases, and 10 bases separated the two germline ends. The germline CDR1 and CDR2 sequences are KGHSH and LQKENI. The CDR3 loop spans 14 amino acids. Together with reference TRBV18 and TRBJ2-2, the CDR3 gives the full variable domain: NAGVMQNPRHLVRRRGQEARLRCSPMKGHSHVYWYRQLPEEGLKFMVYLQKENIIDESGMPKERFSAEFPKEGPSILRIQQVVRGDSAAYFCASSRGAGTGELFFGEGSRLTVL.

V is TRBV5-1 and J is TRBJ1-3; D is ambiguous. Germline loops: CDR1 SGHRS, CDR2 YFSETQ. The CDR3 is 12 residues long. Trimming removed 2 bases from V and 3 bases from J, with 3 bases in between. The chain's CDR3 is CASSFNGNTIYF. CDR3 nucleotide sequence: TGCGCCAGCAGCTTCAATGGAAACACCATATATTTT.

Remarks on this clone: The sample contains more than one DNA sequence encoding this CDR3. The J gene is TRBJ1-2, the V gene TRBV5-1; a weak D match, TRBD1 (5 bases). With 4 bases removed from V and 8 bases from J, the gap between germline ends came to 24 bases. In germline, CDR1 is SGHRS, CDR2 YFSETQ. The CDR3 spans 16 residues. As DNA, the CDR3 is TGCGCCAGCAGCCAAGAAGAGACCGGGGGAGGTAGGGGCTACACCTTC. Amino acid sequence: CASSQEETGGGRGYTF. The whole variable domain, remainder taken from reference TRBV5-1 and TRBJ1-2, is KAGVTQTPRYLIKTRGQQVTLSCSPISGHRSVSWYQQTPGQGLQFLFEYFSETQRNKGNFPGRFSGRQFSNSRSEMNVSTLELGDSALYLCASSQEETGGGRGYTFGSGTRLTVV.

V and J are TRBV5-4 and TRBJ1-6, with D perhaps TRBD1 (5 bases). CDR1 is SGHNT and CDR2 is YYREEE in the germline V gene (reference sequence). This CDR3 has 15 amino acids. Trimming took 4 bases from V and 1 from J, leaving 9 bases between them. CDR3 region: CASSGGSSYNSPLHF. The CDR3 DNA is TGTGCCAGCAGCGGGGGGTCTTCCTATAATTCACCCCTCCACTTT.

The gene calls are TRBV4-1 and TRBJ1-4; D unresolved. V lost 4 bases and J 8 bases, leaving 17 bases between the germline ends. Germline assignment: CDR1 MGHRA and CDR2 YSYEKL. This CDR3 is built from 15 residues. CDR3 sequence: CASSPVEVLLEKLFF. The CDR3 DNA reads TGCGCCAGCAGCCCGGTTGAGGTACTTTTGGAAAAACTGTTTTTT.

The chain employs TRBV7-3 and TRBJ2-3; TRBD1 is a possible D gene (5 bases). The CDR3 has 19 amino acids. V gave up 3 bases and J gave up 2 bases, with 24 bases separating them. Germline CDR1 is SGHTA and CDR2 is FQGTGA. CDR3 sequence (DNA): TGTGCCAGCAGCTTGCTGTATTCCCCTGGGGCGACCAACACAGATACGCAGTATTTT. Its protein is CASSLLYSPGATNTDTQYF.

The rearrangement links TRBV7-9 to TRBJ1-2, with D possibly TRBD1 on 5 matching bases. The CDR3 runs 13 residues. The germline gives CDR1 SEHNR, CDR2 FQNEAQ (reference sequence). V lost 5 bases and J lost 5, with 12 bases in between. CDR3 residues: CASSPGPSYGYTF. CDR3 nucleotide sequence: TGTGCCAGCAGCCCAGGGCCTAGTTATGGCTACACCTTC.

The chain combines TRBV7-2 with TRBJ1-4; TRBD1 matches at 10 bases. This CDR3 has 15 amino acids. Germline V gene data show CDR1 as SGHTA and CDR2 as FQGNSA. After removal of 5 bases from V and 8 bases from J, the junction contained 8 bases not matched to a gene. The CDR3 region has the DNA TGTGCCAGCAGCAGAGGACAGGGGGGATGGGAAAAACTGTTTTTT. Translating it yields CASSRGQGGWEKLFF.

The V gene is TRBV7-9, the J gene TRBJ2-5; the D gene is possibly TRBD1 (6 bases). The CDR3 is 12 amino acids. Trimming shortened V by 8 bases and J by 5 bases, and 12 bases separated the two germline ends. The germline V gene has CDR1 SEHNR and CDR2 FQNEAQ (reference sequence). The CDR3 reads CASEGVGETQYF. The CDR3 DNA sequence: TGTGCCAGCGAGGGGGTGGGCGAGACCCAGTACTTC.

The rearrangement joins TRBV6-5 to TRBJ1-6; D uncertain. This CDR3 has 13 residues. Between the trimmed V and J ends, which lost 6 bases and 6 bases, there was a span of 9 bases. Per the germline V gene, CDR1 is MNHEY and CDR2 is SVGAGI. The CDR3 nucleotides are TGTGCCAGCAGACAGACGGCTAATTCACCCCTCCACTTT. This sequence encodes CASRQTANSPLHF.

The chain has TRBV2 and TRBJ2-2; TRBD2 is a possible D gene (5 bases). V lost 3 bases to trimming and J lost 6 bases, with 17 bases between them. This CDR3 spans 16 amino acids. Germline assignment: CDR1 SNHLY and CDR2 FYNNEI. The CDR3 nucleotides read TGTGCCAGCAGTGAGGTCCCCCGGGGTGCGTCCGGGGAGCTGTTTTTT. As protein: CASSEVPRGASGELFF.

The chain joins TRBV2 to TRBJ2-2; TRBD2 matches at 8 bases. This CDR3 region has 16 residues. Losses at the gene ends were 2 bases for V and 5 bases for J; bases not matched to a gene: 7. CDR1 SNHLY and CDR2 FYNNEI come from the germline V gene. The CDR3 DNA reads TGTGCCAGCAGTGAAACCGGGGGGGCCGGAACCGGGGAGCTGTTTTTT. It yields the protein CASSETGGAGTGELFF.

The chain uses TRBV7-2 and TRBJ1-1; D uncertain. This CDR3 contains 14 residues. Germline loops: CDR1 SGHTA, CDR2 FQGNSA. Between the trimmed V and J ends, which lost 1 base and 1 base, there was a span of 7 bases. CDR3 loop: CASSLGRWNTEAFF. CDR3 coding DNA: TGTGCCAGCAGCTTAGGCAGGTGGAACACTGAAGCTTTCTTT.

The chain is built from TRBV5-1 and TRBJ2-3; 14 nucleotides line up with TRBD2. This CDR3 contains 17 residues. V trimming: 1 base; J trimming: 7 bases; junction bases outside the gene matches: 8. Per the germline V gene, CDR1 is SGHRS and CDR2 is YFSETQ. Here the CDR3 reads CASSLNGLAGGGNTQYF. Written as DNA, the CDR3 is TGCGCCAGCAGCTTGAACGGACTAGCGGGGGGCGGAAATACGCAGTATTTT.

The chain has TRBV10-2 and TRBJ1-3; D remains ambiguous. CDR1 is WSHSY, CDR2 SAAADI, per germline. CDR3 size: 15 residues. Between the trimmed V and J ends, which lost 5 bases and 3 bases, there was a span of 14 bases. This chain's CDR3 is CASSPSSVGGNTIYF. The CDR3 bases are TGCGCCAGCAGTCCCTCATCGGTTGGTGGAAACACCATATATTTT.

The rearrangement joins TRBV6-5 to TRBJ2-1, with 9 nucleotides matching TRBD2. Trimming at V came to 6 bases and at J to 8 bases, leaving 8 bases not matched to a gene. Germline values: CDR1 MNHEY, CDR2 SVGAGI. There are 14 residues in the CDR3. CDR3 DNA: TGTGCCAGCAGACCAGGACTAGCGTCCGATGAGCAGTTCTTC. Its protein product is CASRPGLASDEQFF.

The chain links TRBV19 to TRBJ1-2; tentatively, D is TRBD1 (6 bases). CDR1 is LNHDA, CDR2 SQIVND, per germline (reference sequence). The CDR3 runs to 15 residues. Trimming stripped 3 bases from V and 2 bases from J, with 13 bases between. For the CDR3, the DNA is TGTGCCAGTAGTATCGGACAGTCCTTAAACTATGGCTACACCTTC. The encoded protein is CASSIGQSLNYGYTF.

On this clone itself: An end of the junction does not agree with germline; a read error may underlie this. The rearrangement uses TRBV5-6 and TRBJ1-1; D remains ambiguous. The length of the CDR3 is 15 residues. Germline CDR1 is SGHDT and CDR2 is YYEEEE. Written as DNA, the CDR3 is TGTGCCAGCAGCTTGGGTTACCTGGAGTACACTGAAGCTCTCTTT. Translating it yields CASSLGYLEYTEALF.

The chain carries TRBV2 and TRBJ2-5, with 9 bases identical to TRBD1. The junction had 8 bases not matched to a gene; V was cut back by 4 bases and J by 5 bases. The CDR3 covers 15 residues. In germline, CDR1 is SNHLY, CDR2 FYNNEI. CDR3 residues: CASSAQQGASETQYF. CDR3 nucleotide sequence: TGTGCCAGCAGTGCACAACAGGGGGCTAGTGAGACCCAGTACTTC.

The genes are TRBV19 and TRBJ1-2; 7 nucleotides line up with TRBD1. The germline V gene encodes CDR1 LNHDA and CDR2 SQIVND (reference sequence). The CDR3 contains 16 residues. The V and J ends lost 1 base and 4 bases, in that order; junction bases with no gene match: 9. CDR3 amino acids: CASSIGSRGRGYGYTF. CDR3 nucleotide sequence: TGTGCCAGTAGTATAGGATCGAGGGGGCGAGGCTATGGCTACACCTTC. The full variable domain, rest sourced from reference TRBV19 and TRBJ1-2, is DGGITQSPKYLFRKEGQNVTLSCEQNLNHDAMYWYRQDPGQGLRLIYYSQIVNDFQKGDIAEGYSVSREKKESFPLTVTSAQKNPTAFYLCASSIGSRGRGYGYTFGSGTRLTVV.

V usage is TRBV7-2 and J usage is TRBJ2-7; maybe TRBD1 (6 bases). The CDR3 has 13 amino acids. The germline V gene has CDR1 SGHTA and CDR2 FQGNSA. V was pared by 3 bases and J by 3 bases, with 9 bases between. In DNA, the CDR3 is TGTGCCAGCAGCTTGACACAGGGCTACGAGCAGTACTTC. This encodes CASSLTQGYEQYF.

The chain carries TRBV5-1 and TRBJ2-2, with D tentatively TRBD2 (7 bases). The CDR3 consists of 16 residues. The ends were cut back, 4 bases at V and 4 bases at J, with 17 bases in the middle. The germline V gene has CDR1 SGHRS and CDR2 YFSETQ. As DNA, the CDR3 is TGCGCCAGCAGCACCGCCGGGGGGCCGGGCACCGGGGAGCTGTTTTTT. It is translated as CASSTAGGPGTGELFF. Supplemented by reference TRBV5-1 and TRBJ2-2, the full variable domain reads KAGVTQTPRYLIKTRGQQVTLSCSPISGHRSVSWYQQTPGQGLQFLFEYFSETQRNKGNFPGRFSGRQFSNSRSEMNVSTLELGDSALYLCASSTAGGPGTGELFFGEGSRLTVL.

The chain carries TRBV6-5 and TRBJ1-5; D remains ambiguous. The CDR3 sequence is 13 residues long. Germline V gene data show CDR1 as MNHEY and CDR2 as SVGAGI. Trimming shortened V by 6 bases and J by 3 bases, and 9 bases separated the two germline ends. The CDR3 loop is CASSTVSNQPQHF. The CDR3 DNA follows: TGTGCCAGCAGCACGGTTTCCAATCAGCCCCAGCATTTT.

The CDR3 sequence is CASSSLAGGTDTQYF. As DNA, the CDR3 is TGTGCCAGCAGCTCACTAGCGGGGGGAACAGATACGCAGTATTTT. The rearrangement joins TRBV7-2 to TRBJ2-3, with 12 positions matching TRBD2. After removal of 4 bases from V and 3 bases from J, the junction contained 2 bases not matched to a gene. The V gene's germline CDR1 is SGHTA and CDR2 FQGNSA. The CDR3 spans 15 residues.